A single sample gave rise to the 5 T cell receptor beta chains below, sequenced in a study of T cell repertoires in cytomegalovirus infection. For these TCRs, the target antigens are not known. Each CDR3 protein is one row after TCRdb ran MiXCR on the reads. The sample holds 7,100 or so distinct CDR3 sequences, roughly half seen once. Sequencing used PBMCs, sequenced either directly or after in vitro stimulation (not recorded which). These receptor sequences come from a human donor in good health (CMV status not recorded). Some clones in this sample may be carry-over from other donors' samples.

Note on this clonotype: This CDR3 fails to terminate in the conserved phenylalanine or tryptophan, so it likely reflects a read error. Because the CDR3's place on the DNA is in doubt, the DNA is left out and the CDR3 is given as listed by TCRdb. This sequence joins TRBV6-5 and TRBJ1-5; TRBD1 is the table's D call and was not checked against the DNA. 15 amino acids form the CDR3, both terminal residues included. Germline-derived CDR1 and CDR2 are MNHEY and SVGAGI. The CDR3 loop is CATGLRHGTNQPRHL.

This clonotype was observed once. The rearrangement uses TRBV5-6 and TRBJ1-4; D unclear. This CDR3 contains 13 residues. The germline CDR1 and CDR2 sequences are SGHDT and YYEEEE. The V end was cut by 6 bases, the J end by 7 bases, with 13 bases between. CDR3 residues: CASTRREIEKLFF. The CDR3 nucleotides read TGTGCCAGCACTCGTCGGGAGATTGAAAAACTGTTTTTT.

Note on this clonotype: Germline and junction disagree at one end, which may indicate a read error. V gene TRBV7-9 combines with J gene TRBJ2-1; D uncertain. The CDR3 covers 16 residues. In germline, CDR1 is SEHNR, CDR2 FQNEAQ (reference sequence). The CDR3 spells CACRWLGISTYNDKFF. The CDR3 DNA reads TGTGCCTGCAGATGGTTGGGAATATCCACCTACAATGATAAGTTCTTC.

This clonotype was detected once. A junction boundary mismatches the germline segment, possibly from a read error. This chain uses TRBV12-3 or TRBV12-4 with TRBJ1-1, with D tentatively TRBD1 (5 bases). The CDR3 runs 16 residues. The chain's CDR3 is CAIIRRVSKQVTEDFF. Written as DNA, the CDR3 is TGTGCCATCATCCGCAGGGTTTCCAAACAGGTGACTGAAGATTTCTTT.

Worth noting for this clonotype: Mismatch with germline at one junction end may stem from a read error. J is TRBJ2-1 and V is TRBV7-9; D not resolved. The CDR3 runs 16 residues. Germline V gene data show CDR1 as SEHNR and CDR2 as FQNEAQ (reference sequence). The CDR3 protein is CASSVFGISTYKEHLF. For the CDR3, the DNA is TGTGCCAGCAGCGTGTTTGGAATATCCACCTACAAGGAGCATTTATTC.